This entry features one TCR beta chain sequence. This sample was included in a study of graft-versus-host responses after intestinal transplantation. Sequenced by immunoSEQ multiplex PCR; TCRdb stores in-frame clones only, minus some. The sample lists about 21,000 clones; roughly 30% were seen once. The CDR3 extends over 17 amino acids. Germline CDR1 is LNHDA and CDR2 is SQIVND (reference sequence). V lost 5 bases to trimming and J lost 11 bases, with 25 bases between them. Approximately 200,000 CFSE-labeled responder cells were plated with approximately 200,000 irradiated, violet-dye-labeled stimulator cells.

This chain uses TRBV19 with TRBJ1-6; possible D gene TRBD1, 5 bases. The material sequenced was alloreactive CD8+ T cells from a mixed lymphocyte reaction culture, taken before intestinal transplant. Subset specified: CFSE-low proliferating T cells sorted from approximately six-day pre-transplant mixed lymphocyte reaction (GvH or HvG direction). This receptor was identified in a human patient who received an intestinal transplant. CDR3 in DNA: TGTGCCAGTAGTTCCAATACCCGAAGGGGCTCGAGGGCACCCCTCCACTTT. This encodes CASSSNTRRGSRAPLHF.